What follows are 29 T cell receptor beta chains derived from one specimen sequenced in a study of blood T cell repertoires in COVID-19. The data were produced by immunoSEQ multiplex PCR, yet TCRdb's version contains in-frame clones alone and is incomplete. The sample has some 120,000 clones, 80% to 85% seen once; the top ten hold about a sixth. Material: PBMCs or T cells enriched from blood (not recorded which). Every receptor here comes from a man under 40 who had recovered from COVID-19.

The chain joins TRBV19 to TRBJ2-1, with 16 positions matching TRBD2. Losses at the gene ends were 5 bases for V and 2 bases for J; bases not matched to a gene: 9. The CDR3 has 19 amino acids. Germline CDR1 and CDR2: LNHDA and SQIVND (reference sequence). In nucleotides, the CDR3 is TGTGCCAGTAGTGCCCGTCCCGGGACTAGCGGGGGGGCCTACAATGAGCAGTTCTTC. Amino acid sequence: CASSARPGTSGGAYNEQFF.

The genes are TRBV27 and TRBJ1-1; D gene uncertain. CDR1 is MNHEY, CDR2 SMNVEV, per germline (reference sequence). The germline V and J ends were trimmed by 1 base and 2 bases, with 8 bases remaining between them. This CDR3 is built from 14 residues. The CDR3: CASSLFEGNTEAFF. DNA of the CDR3: TGTGCCAGCAGTTTATTTGAGGGCAACACTGAAGCTTTCTTT.

J is TRBJ2-7 and V is TRBV5-4, with TRBD1 as a possible D gene (6 bases). Germline CDR1 reads SGHNT; CDR2 reads YYREEE (reference sequence). The CDR3 length is 16 residues. V shed 4 bases and J shed 5 bases, with 22 bases lying between them. CDR3 protein: CASSQLAGQSWDEQYF. DNA for the CDR3: TGTGCCAGCAGCCAGCTCGCTGGACAGTCCTGGGACGAGCAGTACTTC.

The rearrangement uses TRBV19 and TRBJ1-2; 8 bases are shared with TRBD1. V lost 3 bases and J lost 2; bases outside the gene matches: 5. Germline V CDR1 and CDR2: LNHDA, SQIVND (reference sequence). The CDR3 runs to 15 residues. CDR3 loop: CASSILGQGNYGYTF. The CDR3 DNA follows: TGTGCCAGTAGTATTCTCGGACAGGGAAACTATGGCTACACCTTC.

The J gene is TRBJ1-1, the V gene TRBV5-1; D unresolved. Germline assignment: CDR1 SGHRS and CDR2 YFSETQ. Trimming took 2 bases from V and 0 from J, leaving 11 bases between them. The CDR3 covers 15 residues. For the CDR3, the DNA is TGCGCCAGCAGCTTTGGAGTTTTCGTGAACACTGAAGCTTTCTTT. This translates into CASSFGVFVNTEAFF.

This chain connects TRBV2 to TRBJ1-1; 7 bases are shared with TRBD1. This CDR3 spans 15 amino acids. Germline CDR1 SNHLY, CDR2 FYNNEI. V lost 6 bases and J lost 1; bases outside the gene matches: 8. The CDR3, as DNA: TGTGCCAGCAGACTGACAGGGTCTGGGAACACTGAAGCTTTCTTT. This codes for CASRLTGSGNTEAFF.

The chain couples TRBV9 to TRBJ2-1; TRBD2 agrees at 9 bases. The CDR3 loop spans 14 amino acids. CDR1 is SGDLS, CDR2 YYNGEE, per germline. The J segment lost 9 bases and the V segment lost 0 bases, leaving 4 bases of the junction unmatched. Written as DNA, the CDR3 is TGTGCCAGCAGCGTAGGCGGGAGGGTGGGTGAGCAGTTCTTC. Protein: CASSVGGRVGEQFF.

This chain connects TRBV5-5 to TRBJ2-1; 9 nucleotides match TRBD1. The CDR3 spans 20 residues. The germline V gene encodes CDR1 SGHKS and CDR2 YYEKEE (reference sequence). Germline trimming cut 3 bases from V and 1 base from J; bases unmatched to any gene: 17. The CDR3 coding sequence is TGTGCCAGCAGCTCCACCGTGACAGGGGGGATACCTTATTCCTACAATGAGCAGTTCTTC. This codes for CASSSTVTGGIPYSYNEQFF.

This clone has just a few counts. The V and J genes are TRBV30 and TRBJ1-5; D not resolved. CDR3 size: 13 residues. Looked up from germline, CDR1 is GTSNPN and CDR2 is SVGIG (reference sequence). With 0 bases removed from V and 4 bases from J, the gap between germline ends came to 7 bases. CDR3 protein: CAWSVAENQPQHF. The CDR3, as DNA: TGTGCCTGGAGTGTCGCGGAGAATCAGCCCCAGCATTTT.

The V and J genes are TRBV5-1 and TRBJ1-1; D call uncertain. The CDR3 spans 14 residues. Germline CDR1 SGHRS, CDR2 YFSETQ. The V end was cut by 0 bases, the J end by 1 base, with 7 bases between. CDR3 sequence (DNA): TGCGCCAGCAGCTTGGCGGTCGGGAACACTGAAGCTTTCTTT. This translates into CASSLAVGNTEAFF.

The V gene is TRBV2, the J gene TRBJ2-7; D unresolved. Germline V lookup: CDR1 SNHLY, CDR2 FYNNEI. Trimming took off 1 base at V and 2 bases at J, with 12 bases between the two ends. The length of the CDR3 is 15 residues. DNA for the CDR3: TGTGCCAGCAGTGAAGGTCGGCGGAAAGCCTACGAGCAGTACGTC. It is translated as CASSEGRRKAYEQYV.

The chain is built from TRBV4-1 and TRBJ2-5; 8 bases match TRBD1. This CDR3 region has 17 residues. CDR1 and CDR2 (germline): MGHRA, YSYEKL. V was pared by 0 bases and J by 5 bases, with 11 bases of the junction left unmatched. CDR3 nucleotides: TGCGCCAGCAGCCAAGATCAGGGGGCTAGCCGGGTGGAGACCCAGTACTTC. Residues: CASSQDQGASRVETQYF.

The table lists this clone with a few counts. The V call is TRBV7-2, the J call TRBJ2-3, with TRBD2 matching 7 bases. Germline V CDR1 and CDR2: SGHTA, FQGNSA. The CDR3 has 13 residues. The ends lost 5 bases at V and 2 bases at J; junction bases unmatched: 1. This chain's CDR3 is CASSRDYTDTQYF. In DNA, the CDR3 is TGTGCCAGCAGCCGGGACTACACAGATACGCAGTATTTT.

The chain carries TRBV15 and TRBJ1-5; a possible D gene is TRBD1 (5 bases). In germline, CDR1 is LNHNV, CDR2 YYDKDF (reference sequence). This CDR3 is built from 14 residues. The V end lost 0 bases, the J end lost 8 bases, and 11 bases lay between the germline ends. The CDR3 sequence: CATSRDLWGEPQHF. CDR3 nucleotides: TGTGCCACCAGCAGAGATCTCTGGGGGGAGCCCCAGCATTTT.

This clone appeared a few times. V and J are TRBV6-4 and TRBJ1-2; D remains ambiguous. The CDR3 totals 14 residues. The V end lost 5 bases, the J end lost 7 bases, and 17 bases lay between the germline ends. Looked up from germline, CDR1 is MRHNA and CDR2 is SNTAGT. Written as DNA, the CDR3 is TGTGCCAGCAGTCCAGAGAGGTCGCGGGGTGGCTACACCTTC. Its protein product is CASSPERSRGGYTF.

The chain employs TRBV19 and TRBJ1-4; D remains ambiguous. This CDR3 is built from 13 residues. The germline V gene encodes CDR1 LNHDA and CDR2 SQIVND (reference sequence). Trimming took 6 bases from V and 7 from J, leaving 12 bases between them. CDR3 coding DNA: TGTGCCAGTAGCGTATATGAGGCTGAAAAACTGTTTTTT. Residues: CASSVYEAEKLFF.

This rearrangement joins TRBV19 to TRBJ1-6; TRBD1 matches 9 bases. The V gene end was trimmed by 1 base and the J gene end by 7 bases; junction bases not matched to a gene: 5. Per the germline V gene, CDR1 is LNHDA and CDR2 is SQIVND (reference sequence). This CDR3 contains 16 residues. The chain's CDR3 is CASSIGSGQGNSPLHF. CDR3 bases: TGTGCCAGTAGTATAGGCTCCGGACAGGGGAATTCACCCCTCCACTTT.

The V and J genes are TRBV7-9 and TRBJ1-2, with 9 positions matching TRBD1. V was clipped by 8 bases and J by 2 bases; unmatched bases: 18. Germline CDR1 SEHNR, CDR2 FQNEAQ (reference sequence). The CDR3 sequence is 18 residues long. The CDR3 DNA reads as TGTGCCAGCGGACTTTCAGCGGGACAGGGAAGGCGGAACTATGGCTACACCTTC. The encoded protein is CASGLSAGQGRRNYGYTF.

V is TRBV10-3 and J is TRBJ2-1, with TRBD2 matching over 14 bases. Germline V gives CDR1 ENHRY, CDR2 SYGVKD. Losses at the gene ends were 4 bases for V and 6 bases for J; bases not matched to a gene: 5. The CDR3 extends over 16 amino acids. CDR3 DNA: TGTGCCATCAGTGTCGGACTAGCGGGGGGCGTCAATGAGCAGTTCTTC. It yields the protein CAISVGLAGGVNEQFF.

The genes are TRBV10-1 and TRBJ2-1; TRBD2 matches at 11 bases. The CDR3 contains 16 residues. Germline V gene data show CDR1 as WNHNN and CDR2 as SYGVQD (reference sequence). With V trimmed by 3 bases and J by 4 bases, 5 bases remained unmatched. This CDR3 reads CASSELAGVRYNEQFF. CDR3 nucleotide sequence: TGCGCCAGCAGTGAACTAGCGGGAGTGAGGTACAATGAGCAGTTCTTC.

The rearrangement links TRBV10-3 to TRBJ2-2; TRBD1 matches 7 bases. The V gene's germline CDR1 is ENHRY and CDR2 SYGVKD. The CDR3 sequence is 14 residues long. Unmatched junction bases numbered 5, after V lost 10 bases and J lost 0 bases. CDR3 amino acids: CASNRGANTGELFF. CDR3 DNA: TGTGCCAGCAACAGGGGTGCGAACACCGGGGAGCTGTTTTTT.

The count of this clone is one. The rearrangement joins TRBV3-1 (or the pseudogene TRBV3-2) to TRBJ2-5; 8 positions agree with TRBD1. Unmatched junction bases numbered 7, after V lost 1 base and J lost 0 bases. CDR3 length equals 17 residues. The germline V gene encodes CDR1 LGHDT and CDR2 YNNKEL (reference sequence). Here the CDR3 reads CASSQAGTGPYQETQYF. The CDR3 bases are TGTGCCAGCAGCCAAGCGGGGACAGGCCCGTACCAAGAGACCCAGTACTTC.

V is TRBV5-6 and J is TRBJ2-7; 7 nucleotides align to TRBD1. V gave up 4 bases and J gave up 2 bases; unmatched junction bases: 9. Germline CDR1 SGHDT, CDR2 YYEEEE. This CDR3 is 15 amino acids long. The DNA of the CDR3 is TGTGCCAGCAGCCCACAGGGGAGTAGGGCCTACGAGCAGTACGTC. Residues: CASSPQGSRAYEQYV.

This sequence joins TRBV11-2 and TRBJ1-3; D is unresolved. Germline V gene sequence: CDR1 SGHAT, CDR2 FQNNGV. Trimming left V 6 bases short and J 0 bases short, with 9 bases between. The CDR3 sequence is 14 residues long. The CDR3 sequence: CASRSGLSGNTIYF. CDR3 DNA: TGTGCCAGCAGGTCTGGACTCTCTGGAAACACCATATATTTT.

The genes are TRBV29-1 and TRBJ1-1; 7 bases align to TRBD1. The J segment lost 5 bases and the V segment lost 5 bases, leaving 8 bases of the junction unmatched. The CDR3 covers 13 residues. The germline V gene has CDR1 SQVTM and CDR2 ANQGSEA. The CDR3: CSVSEGADTEAFF. In nucleotides, the CDR3 is TGCAGCGTTTCGGAGGGGGCTGATACTGAAGCTTTCTTT.

J is TRBJ2-4 and V is TRBV4-1; TRBD1 aligns across 8 bases. The V gene end was trimmed by 1 base and the J gene end by 8 bases; junction bases not matched to a gene: 4. The CDR3 contains 14 residues. In germline, CDR1 is MGHRA, CDR2 YSYEKL. This chain's CDR3 is CASSQVSGGDIQYF. DNA for the CDR3: TGCGCCAGCAGCCAAGTGTCAGGGGGCGACATTCAGTACTTC.

The chain links TRBV2 to TRBJ1-1; tentatively, D is TRBD1 (6 bases). The CDR3 loop spans 12 amino acids. Trimming removed 9 bases at V and 4 bases at J, with 12 bases between. Germline V CDR1 and CDR2: SNHLY, FYNNEI. CDR3 region: CARRGTATEAFF. The CDR3 DNA reads as TGTGCCAGAAGGGGGACGGCCACTGAAGCTTTCTTT.

This chain uses TRBV6-1 with TRBJ1-5; TRBD1 aligns across 7 bases. CDR1 MNHNS and CDR2 SASEGT come from the germline V gene. This CDR3 has 15 residues. The junction had 3 bases not matched to a gene; V was cut back by 4 bases and J by 0 bases. Here the CDR3 reads CASSAGQSSNQPQHF. CDR3 DNA sequence: TGTGCCAGCAGTGCGGGACAGTCTAGCAATCAGCCCCAGCATTTT.

The rearrangement links TRBV29-1 to TRBJ1-1, with 9 nucleotides matching TRBD1. This CDR3 contains 15 residues. With 7 bases clipped from V and 0 bases from J, the junction kept 9 bases outside the gene matches. Germline lookup yields CDR1 SQVTM and CDR2 ANQGSEA. CDR3 in amino acids: CSATGTGNMNTEAFF. CDR3 sequence (DNA): TGCAGCGCGACCGGGACAGGGAACATGAACACTGAAGCTTTCTTT.